This TCR beta chain stems from a study of blood T cells in healthy people across ages. General observations from the study: Age brought a roughly linear fall in TCR beta diversity measured per million T cells. Strong correlation existed between TCR beta diversity and naive T cell percentage. Long-lived donors exceeded aged donors in naive CD4+ cells and diversity.

A second about 7 to 11 cycle PCR used barcoded and J-beta primers. TCRdb passed the 5' RACE reads through MiXCR, listing each CDR3 protein once. The sample carries about 1.6 million distinct CDR3 sequences, about 31% recorded once. This clonotype turned up a few times. The antigen remains unidentified. V lost 3 bases to trimming and J lost 5 bases, with 13 bases between them. CDR1 is MDHEN, CDR2 SYDVKM, per germline. The CDR3 is 14 residues long. Sequenced: blood. This TCR was sampled from a woman in her twenties or thirties in good health. The chain links TRBV28 to TRBJ1-1; D call uncertain. The CDR3 protein is CASSLSRVGTEAFF. DNA of the CDR3: TGTGCCAGCAGTTTGTCGAGGGTTGGAACTGAAGCTTTCTTT. Full variable domain (remainder filled in from reference TRBV28 and TRBJ1-1): DVKVTQSSRYLVKRTGEKVFLECVQDMDHENMFWYRQDPGLGLRLIYFSYDVKMKEKGDIPEGYSVSREKKERFSLILESASTNQTSMYLCASSLSRVGTEAFFGQGTRLTVV.